This TCR beta chain was obtained from a study of Ad26.COV2.S vaccination and SARS-CoV-2 variants. Study background: By the intramuscular route, Ad26.COV2.S was given once, or twice 56 days apart. Findings and limits, study-wide: Whether participants received vaccine or placebo, their non-spike TCR breadth was similar.

The sample's treatment: 19 received Ad26.COV2.S at low or high dose, single or two shots; roughly five received placebo; per-sample allocation not given. Sampling was done on day 63 after the first vaccine or placebo injection. Sequencing used immunoSEQ multiplex PCR; TCRdb keeps in-frame clones, though not all of them. The sample carries 440,000 or so clones, around 90% recorded once. Regarding this clone: The antigen is unknown.

CDR1 LNHDA and CDR2 SQIVND come from the germline V gene (reference sequence). The ends were cut back, 3 bases at V and 0 bases at J, with 9 bases in the middle. CDR3 size: 16 residues. The chain carries TRBV19 and TRBJ2-6; D gene ambiguous. The sample was peripheral blood, taken in a trial of Ad26.COV2.S vaccine versus placebo. The TCR was taken from a person between 18 and 65 years old who received the Ad26.COV2.S COVID-19 vaccine or a placebo. CDR3: CASSIRGRSGANVLTF. DNA of the CDR3: TGTGCCAGTAGTATCCGAGGCCGCTCTGGGGCCAACGTCCTGACTTTC.